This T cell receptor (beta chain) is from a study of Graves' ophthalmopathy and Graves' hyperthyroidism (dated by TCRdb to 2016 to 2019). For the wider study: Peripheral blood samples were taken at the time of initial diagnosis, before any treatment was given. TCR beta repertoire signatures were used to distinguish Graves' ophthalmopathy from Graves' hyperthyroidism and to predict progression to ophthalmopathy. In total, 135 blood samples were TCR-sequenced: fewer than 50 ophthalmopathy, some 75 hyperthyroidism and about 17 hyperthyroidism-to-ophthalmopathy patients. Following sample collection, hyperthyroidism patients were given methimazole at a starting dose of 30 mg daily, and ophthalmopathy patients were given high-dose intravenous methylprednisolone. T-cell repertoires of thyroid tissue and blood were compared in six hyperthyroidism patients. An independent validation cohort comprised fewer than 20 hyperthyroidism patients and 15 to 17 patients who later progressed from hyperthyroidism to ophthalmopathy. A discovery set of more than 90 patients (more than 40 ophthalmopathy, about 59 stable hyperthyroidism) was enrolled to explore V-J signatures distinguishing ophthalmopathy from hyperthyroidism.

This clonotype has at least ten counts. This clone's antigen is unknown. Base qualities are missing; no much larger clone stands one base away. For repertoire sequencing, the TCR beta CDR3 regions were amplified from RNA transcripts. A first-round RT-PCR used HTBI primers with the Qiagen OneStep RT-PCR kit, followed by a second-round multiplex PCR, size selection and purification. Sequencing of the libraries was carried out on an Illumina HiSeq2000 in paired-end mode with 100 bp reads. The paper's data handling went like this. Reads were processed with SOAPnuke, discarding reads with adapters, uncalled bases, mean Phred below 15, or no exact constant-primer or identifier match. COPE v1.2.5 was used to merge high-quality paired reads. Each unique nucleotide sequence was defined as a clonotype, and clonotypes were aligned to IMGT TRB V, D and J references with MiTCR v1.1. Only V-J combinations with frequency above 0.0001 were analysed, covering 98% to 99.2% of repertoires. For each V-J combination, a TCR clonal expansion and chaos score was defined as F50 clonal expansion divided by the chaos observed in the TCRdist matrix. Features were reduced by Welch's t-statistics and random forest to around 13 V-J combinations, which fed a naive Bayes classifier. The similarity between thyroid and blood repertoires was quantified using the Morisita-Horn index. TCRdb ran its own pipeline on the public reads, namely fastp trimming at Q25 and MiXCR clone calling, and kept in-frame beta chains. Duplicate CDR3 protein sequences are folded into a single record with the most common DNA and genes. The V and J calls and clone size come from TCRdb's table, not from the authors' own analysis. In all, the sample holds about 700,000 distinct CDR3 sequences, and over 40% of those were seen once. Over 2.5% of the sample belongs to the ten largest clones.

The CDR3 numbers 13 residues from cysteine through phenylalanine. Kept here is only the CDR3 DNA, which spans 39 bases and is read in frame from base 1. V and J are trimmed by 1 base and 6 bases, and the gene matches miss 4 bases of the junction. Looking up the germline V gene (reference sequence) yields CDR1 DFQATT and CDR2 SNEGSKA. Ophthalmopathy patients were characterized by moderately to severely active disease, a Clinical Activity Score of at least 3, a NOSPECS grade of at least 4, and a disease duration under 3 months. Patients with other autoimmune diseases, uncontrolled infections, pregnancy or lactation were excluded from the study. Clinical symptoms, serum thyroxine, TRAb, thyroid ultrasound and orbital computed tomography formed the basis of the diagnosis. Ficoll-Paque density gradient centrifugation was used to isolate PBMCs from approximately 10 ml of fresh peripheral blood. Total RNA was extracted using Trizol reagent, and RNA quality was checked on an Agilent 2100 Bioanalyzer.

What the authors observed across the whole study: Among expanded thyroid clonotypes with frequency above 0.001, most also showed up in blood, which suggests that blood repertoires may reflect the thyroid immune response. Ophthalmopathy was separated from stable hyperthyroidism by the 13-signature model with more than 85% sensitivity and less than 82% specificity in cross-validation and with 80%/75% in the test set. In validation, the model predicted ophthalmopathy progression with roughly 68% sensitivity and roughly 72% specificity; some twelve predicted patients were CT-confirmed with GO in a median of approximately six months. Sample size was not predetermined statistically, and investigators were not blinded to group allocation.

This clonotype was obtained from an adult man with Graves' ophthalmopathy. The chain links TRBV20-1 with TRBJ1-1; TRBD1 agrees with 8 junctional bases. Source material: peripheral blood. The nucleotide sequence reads TGCAGTGCTAGAGGGACAGGGAGGGCTGAAGCTTTCTTT. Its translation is CSARGTGRAEAFF.